This passage covers 23 T cell receptor beta chains from one sample sequenced in a study of cytomegalovirus exposure and HLA in healthy donors. Vbeta (60) and Jbeta (13) primers were used in the PCR. Libraries were prepared by immunoSEQ multiplex PCR; TCRdb keeps only in-frame clonotypes and omits some of them. The sample consists of about 260,000 clones, just over 70% of them appearing once. The sample taken for sequencing was PBMCs. Receptors were obtained from a female donor in good health and CMV-seronegative.

In this sample, this clone turned up a few times. The chain links TRBV2 to TRBJ1-1; D remains ambiguous. CDR3 length: 14 amino acids. The ends were cut back, 6 bases at V and 1 base at J, with 12 bases in the middle. Germline CDR1 SNHLY, CDR2 FYNNEI. This CDR3 is CASSPRRQNTEAFF. In DNA, the CDR3 is TGTGCCAGCAGCCCCAGGAGGCAGAACACTGAAGCTTTCTTT.

V and J are TRBV6-5 and TRBJ1-4; D is unclear. V was shortened by 10 bases and J by 2 bases, with 17 bases between the two germline ends. The CDR3 has 15 amino acids. From germline, CDR1 is MNHEY and CDR2 SVGAGI. The CDR3 loop is CATTLRSSTNEKLFF. The CDR3 coding sequence is TGTGCCACCACCCTACGGTCCTCTACTAATGAAAAACTGTTTTTT.

This clone has only a few counts. The chain couples TRBV30 to TRBJ2-1; 7 bases agree with TRBD1. The CDR3 totals 15 residues. V shed 2 bases and J 2 bases; nucleotides not matched to a gene: 6. Germline V gene sequence: CDR1 GTSNPN, CDR2 SVGIG (reference sequence). The CDR3 region has the DNA TGTGCCTGGAGTAAGGGGGCGCTAGCCTACAATGAGCAGTTCTTC. This gives the protein CAWSKGALAYNEQFF.

The chain carries TRBV5-1 and TRBJ2-3; 11 bases are shared with TRBD2. CDR1 and CDR2 from the germline V gene are SGHRS and YFSETQ. V was pared by 0 bases and J by 6 bases, with 6 bases of the junction left unmatched. The CDR3 length is 16 residues. The chain's CDR3 is CASSLVAGGPGDTQYF. CDR3 sequence (DNA): TGCGCCAGCAGCTTGGTAGCGGGAGGGCCCGGTGATACGCAGTATTTT.

This rearrangement joins TRBV29-1 to TRBJ1-2; 7 nucleotides line up with TRBD1. This CDR3 comprises 12 residues. Germline CDR1 reads SQVTM; CDR2 reads ANQGSEA. Trimming cost V 7 bases and J 6 bases; bases outside gene matches: 8. CDR3 residues: CSAAGGGNGYTF. The CDR3 nucleotides read TGCAGCGCCGCGGGAGGGGGCAATGGCTACACCTTC. Combining the CDR3 with reference TRBV29-1 and TRBJ1-2 gives the whole variable domain SAVISQKPSRDICQRGTSLTIQCQVDSQVTMMFWYRQQPGQSLTLIATANQGSEATYESGFVIDKFPISRPNLTFSTLTVSNMSPEDSSIYLCSAAGGGNGYTFGSGTRLTVV.

This clone showed up just a few times. The chain employs TRBV7-8 and TRBJ2-7; no definite D call. CDR3 length: 13 residues. Trimming pared 8 bases from V and 0 bases from J, leaving 11 bases between. The germline CDR1 and CDR2 sequences are SGHVS and FQNEAQ. CDR3 in amino acids: CASGFRVSYEQYF. CDR3 nucleotide sequence: TGTGCCAGCGGTTTCCGGGTCTCCTACGAGCAGTACTTC.

The chain has TRBV5-1 and TRBJ2-2; a possible D gene is TRBD1 (6 bases). CDR1 is SGHRS and CDR2 is YFSETQ in the germline V gene. Trimming stripped 3 bases from V and 4 bases from J, with 10 bases between. The CDR3 spans 14 residues. The CDR3 nucleotides are TGCGCCAGCAGCTCGGGACAAATCACCGGGGAGCTGTTTTTT. Translation: CASSSGQITGELFF. Drawing the rest from reference TRBV5-1 and TRBJ2-2, the complete variable domain is KAGVTQTPRYLIKTRGQQVTLSCSPISGHRSVSWYQQTPGQGLQFLFEYFSETQRNKGNFPGRFSGRQFSNSRSEMNVSTLELGDSALYLCASSSGQITGELFFGEGSRLTVL.

The genes are TRBV7-6 and TRBJ2-5; D is unclear. Trimming shortened V by 1 base and J by 0 bases, and 9 bases separated the two germline ends. Germline CDR1 SGHVS, CDR2 FNYEAQ. The CDR3 is 15 residues long. The CDR3 bases are TGTGCCAGCAGCTTAGATGGTCTAAACCAAGAGACCCAGTACTTC. Translating gives CASSLDGLNQETQYF. Supplemented by reference TRBV7-6 and TRBJ2-5, the full variable domain reads GAGVSQSPRYKVTKRGQDVALRCDPISGHVSLYWYRQALGQGPEFLTYFNYEAQQDKSGLPNDRFSAERPEGSISTLTIQRTEQRDSAMYRCASSLDGLNQETQYFGPGTRLLVL.

The V and J genes are TRBV2 and TRBJ1-1; D call uncertain. This CDR3 has 12 amino acids. Trimming took 5 bases from V and 6 from J, leaving 10 bases between them. CDR1 SNHLY and CDR2 FYNNEI come from the germline V gene. CDR3 nucleotides: TGTGCCAGCAGTCAACAGAGTCCTGAAGCTTTCTTT. This encodes CASSQQSPEAFF.

This chain links TRBV5-1 with TRBJ2-5; TRBD2 is a possible D gene (6 bases). Looked up from germline, CDR1 is SGHRS and CDR2 is YFSETQ. The CDR3 length is 14 residues. V gave up 0 bases and J gave up 5 bases, with 11 bases separating them. CDR3 region: CASSLEGSGETQYF. The DNA for the CDR3 is TGCGCCAGCAGCTTGGAGGGGAGCGGGGAGACCCAGTACTTC.

In its sample, this clone was seen a few times. The chain carries TRBV14 and TRBJ2-5; 12 bases line up with TRBD2. Germline CDR1 is SGHDN and CDR2 is FVKESK. This CDR3 region has 15 residues. Trimming at V came to 5 bases and at J to 2 bases, leaving 3 bases not matched to a gene. The CDR3 spells CASSKGLAGQETQYF. Written as DNA, the CDR3 is TGTGCCAGCAGCAAGGGACTAGCGGGTCAAGAGACCCAGTACTTC. Using reference TRBV14 and TRBJ2-5 for the parts outside the CDR3, the full variable domain is EAGVTQFPSHSVIEKGQTVTLRCDPISGHDNLYWYRRVMGKEIKFLLHFVKESKQDESGMPNNRFLAERTGGTYSTLKVQPAELEDSGVYFCASSKGLAGQETQYFGPGTRLLVL.

The chain is built from TRBV6-4 and TRBJ2-5; 8 bases are shared with TRBD2. The CDR3 is 16 amino acids. V dropped 3 bases and J dropped 5; count of bases not matched to a gene: 11. Germline CDR1 reads MRHNA; CDR2 reads SNTAGT. CDR3 amino acids: CASSEWSGSRLETQYF. CDR3 sequence (DNA): TGTGCCAGCAGTGAATGGAGCGGGAGTCGGTTGGAGACCCAGTACTTC.

V and J are TRBV5-1 and TRBJ2-3; 8 bases are a match to TRBD2. J gave up 4 bases and V 2 bases, and 9 bases lay outside the gene matches. The germline CDR1 and CDR2 sequences are SGHRS and YFSETQ. The CDR3 is 16 residues long. The CDR3 DNA follows: TGCGCCAGCAGCTTTTGGACTAGCCCGAGGGCAGATACGCAGTATTTT. Its translation: CASSFWTSPRADTQYF.

This clone was seen once. The chain is built from TRBV6-5 and TRBJ1-6; tentatively, D is TRBD1 (6 bases). Deletions cut 6 bases from V and 5 bases from J, with 14 bases between. This CDR3 region has 15 residues. Germline CDR1 and CDR2: MNHEY and SVGAGI. The CDR3 reads CASREDSRHNSPLHF. The DNA for the CDR3 is TGTGCCAGCAGGGAGGACAGTAGACATAATTCACCCCTCCACTTT.

CDR3 coding DNA: TGTGCCAGCAGCTTGGGGGGACAGAACTATGGCTACACCTTC. Its protein is CASSLGGQNYGYTF. The chain is built from TRBV7-9 and TRBJ1-2, with 7 bases matching TRBD1. Germline CDR1 SEHNR, CDR2 FQNEAQ (reference sequence). The V and J ends lost 3 bases and 2 bases, in that order; junction bases with no gene match: 3. The CDR3 loop spans 14 amino acids.

This clone was seen more than once but under ten times. The V gene is TRBV7-9, the J gene TRBJ2-7, with TRBD2 as a possible D gene (5 bases). The CDR3 is 14 amino acids. The ends were cut back, 7 bases at V and 3 bases at J, with 16 bases in the middle. Germline V lookup: CDR1 SEHNR, CDR2 FQNEAQ (reference sequence). CDR3 region: CASIKELGDYEQYF. The CDR3 nucleotides are TGTGCCAGCATTAAAGAATTGGGAGACTACGAGCAGTACTTC. The whole variable domain, filled in from reference TRBV7-9 and TRBJ2-7, reads DTGVSQNPRHKITKRGQNVTFRCDPISEHNRLYWYRQTLGQGPEFLTYFQNEAQLEKSRLLSDRFSAERPKGSFSTLEIQRTEQGDSAMYLCASIKELGDYEQYFGPGTRLTVT.

This clone has a handful of counts. V usage is TRBV5-4 and J usage is TRBJ1-1; the match to TRBD1 covers 7 bases. CDR1 SGHNT and CDR2 YYREEE come from the germline V gene (reference sequence). CDR3 length: 16 residues. Trimming cost V 4 bases and J 2 bases; bases outside gene matches: 11. In DNA form, the CDR3 reads TGTGCCAGCAGCCAAGACTGGGCAGGGGGAAACACTGAAGCTTTCTTT. Protein product: CASSQDWAGGNTEAFF.

The V gene is TRBV6-1, the J gene TRBJ2-7; TRBD2 matches at 8 bases. The CDR3 covers 15 residues. The V gene end was trimmed by 4 bases and the J gene end by 1 base; junction bases not matched to a gene: 6. Looked up from germline, CDR1 is MNHNS and CDR2 is SASEGT. This CDR3 reads CASSVGLAGSYEQYF. CDR3 nucleotide sequence: TGTGCCAGCAGTGTCGGGCTAGCGGGTTCCTACGAGCAGTACTTC.

The chain recombines TRBV5-1 with TRBJ2-7; a possible D gene is TRBD1 (6 bases). The germline CDR1 and CDR2 sequences are SGHRS and YFSETQ. This CDR3 has 15 residues. Trimming took off 0 bases at V and 2 bases at J, with 12 bases between the two ends. As DNA, the CDR3 is TGCGCCAGCAGCTTGGAACGGACAGATACCTACGAGCAGTACTTC. Translating gives CASSLERTDTYEQYF. Full variable domain (missing parts from reference TRBV5-1 and TRBJ2-7): KAGVTQTPRYLIKTRGQQVTLSCSPISGHRSVSWYQQTPGQGLQFLFEYFSETQRNKGNFPGRFSGRQFSNSRSEMNVSTLELGDSALYLCASSLERTDTYEQYFGPGTRLTVT.

The genes are TRBV7-3 and TRBJ2-1; the match to TRBD2 covers 12 bases. This CDR3 spans 15 amino acids. Germline V gives CDR1 SGHTA, CDR2 FQGTGA. Trimming took 3 bases from V and 4 from J; bases not matched to a gene: 1. CDR3 region: CASSFGLAGYNEQFF. CDR3 bases: TGTGCCAGCAGCTTTGGACTAGCGGGATACAATGAGCAGTTCTTC. Supplemented by reference TRBV7-3 and TRBJ2-1, the full variable domain reads GAGVSQTPSNKVTEKGKYVELRCDPISGHTALYWYRQSLGQGPEFLIYFQGTGAADDSGLPNDRFFAVRPEGSVSTLKIQRTERGDSAVYLCASSFGLAGYNEQFFGPGTRLTVL.

The DNA for the CDR3 is TGTGCCAGCAGTCCCCCGGGACAGGGGCTTATGAGGACCGGGGAGCTGTTTTTT. Translating it yields CASSPPGQGLMRTGELFF. This sequence joins TRBV28 and TRBJ2-2; 10 bases are shared with TRBD1. V trimming: 5 bases; J trimming: 5 bases; junction bases outside the gene matches: 14. CDR1 and CDR2 (germline): MDHEN, SYDVKM. There are 18 residues in the CDR3. The variable domain in full, completed from reference TRBV28 and TRBJ2-2, reads DVKVTQSSRYLVKRTGEKVFLECVQDMDHENMFWYRQDPGLGLRLIYFSYDVKMKEKGDIPEGYSVSREKKERFSLILESASTNQTSMYLCASSPPGQGLMRTGELFFGEGSRLTVL.

The table lists this clone with a count of one. The chain combines TRBV11-2 with TRBJ2-1; maybe TRBD2 (5 bases). From germline, CDR1 is SGHAT and CDR2 FQNNGV. V was clipped by 0 bases and J by 10 bases, with 10 bases between them. The CDR3 contains 13 residues. The CDR3 bases are TGTGCCAGCAGCTTAGAATGGACGGGGGAGCAGTTCTTC. Amino acids: CASSLEWTGEQFF.

This clone occurred once. The V gene is TRBV6-4, the J gene TRBJ2-7; tentative D call: TRBD1 (5 bases). Germline V lookup: CDR1 MRHNA, CDR2 SNTAGT. This CDR3 has 14 residues. V dropped 4 bases and J dropped 1 base, with 11 bases sitting between them. The CDR3: CASSAFAGSYEQYF. The CDR3 DNA is TGTGCCAGCAGTGCCTTCGCAGGGTCCTACGAGCAGTACTTC.